This T cell receptor (beta chain) was identified during a study of blood T cell repertoires in COVID-19. The wider study: Sample material is recorded as cDNA or gDNA derived from T cells, B-cell-depleted T cells, or PBMCs.

Only in-frame clones appear in the TCRdb table, and some are missing; sequencing was by immunoSEQ multiplex PCR. This sample has more than 65,000 clones, with around nine tenths found just once. The clonotype comes from a human donor in a cohort sampled during active COVID-19. Sequencing was performed on peripheral blood.

The CDR3 loop reads CASSFDPRGGPSTDTQYF. CDR3 bases: TGTGCCAGCAGCTTCGACCCGCGGGGGGGCCCTAGCACAGATACGCAGTATTTT. V and J are TRBV7-9 and TRBJ2-3, with 9 nucleotides matching TRBD2. The CDR3 totals 18 residues. CDR1 is SEHNR and CDR2 is FQNEAQ in the germline V gene (reference sequence). V shed 3 bases and J 0 bases; nucleotides not matched to a gene: 10.